A single T cell receptor beta chain is shown here with its context. CDR3 size: 16 residues. Trimming removed 5 bases from V and 5 bases from J; junction bases left unmatched: 11. The germline CDR1 and CDR2 sequences are SGHTA and FQGTGA. The sample is drawn from a study of blood T cell repertoires in COVID-19. For the study at large: Material from acute and convalescent COVID-19 was sourced from the United States, Italy and Spain. The analysed material was cDNA or gDNA that came from T cells, B-cell-depleted T cells, or PBMCs.

Study processing details: Reference gene primer amplification yielded estimated nucleated cell counts. The repertoire was sequenced with immunoSEQ multiplex PCR; TCRdb's copy has only in-frame clones and lacks some. V and J calls and clone size are copied from that table; D and trimming were computed from the DNA. The table lists 100,000 to 150,000 clones, about four fifths of them singletons. This chain links TRBV7-3 with TRBJ2-2, with 7 bases aligning to TRBD2. The receptor comes from a man aged 55 to 70 with acute or convalescent COVID-19. The material sequenced was peripheral blood. The DNA of the CDR3 is TGTGCCAGCAGCCCAATTGGGGGGGTTCAAACCGGGGAGCTGTTTTTT. It translates to CASSPIGGVQTGELFF.